A selection of T cell receptor beta chains follows, all from one sample in a study of spatial heterogeneity in lung cancer. Using its own MiXCR run on the 5' RACE reads, TCRdb lists one record per CDR3 protein. The sample consists of more than 85,000 distinct CDR3 sequences, around 9% of them appearing once. Sample: PBMCs, taken at surgery. The receptors derive from a male donor with early-stage non-small cell lung cancer. Both conserved end residues are part of each CDR3. The D gene is left open where the match is weak. Expanded clones get a size class; other rows say once, few or many, or leave the size out.

D gene | J gene | clone size | V gene | CDR3 DNA | CDR3 protein
- | TRBJ2-5 | - | TRBV11-2 | TGTGCCAGCAGCCAAATCCAAGGAGAGACCCAGTACTTC | CASSQIQGETQYF
TRBD2 | TRBJ2-7 | - | TRBV7-9 | TGTGCCAGCAGCTCGGGAGGATACTCCTACGAGCAGTACTTC | CASSSGGYSYEQYF
TRBD1 | TRBJ1-2 | - | TRBV20-1 | TGCAGTGCTAGCTCCGGGACAGGGGGCCTCATAACTAACTATGGCTACACCTTC | CSASSGTGGLITNYGYTF
- | TRBJ2-3 | many | TRBV3-1 | TGTGCCAGCAGCCTCGACGGTGGACGGGCAGATACGCAGTATTTT | CASSLDGGRADTQYF
- | TRBJ2-5 | - | TRBV20-1 | TGCAGTGCTAGAGAGCTACAAGAGACCCAGTACTTC | CSARELQETQYF
- | TRBJ2-4 | many | TRBV11-2 | TGTGCCAGCAGCTTAGATCGGCAGAGCGAATTGGCCAAAAACATTCAGTACTTC | CASSLDRQSELAKNIQYF
TRBD2 | TRBJ2-3 | many | TRBV5-4 | TGTGCCAGCAGCTTGGCCATCAGGGTGGGCGGGGGGCAGCAGTATTTT | CASSLAIRVGGGQQYF
TRBD2 | TRBJ2-3 | many | TRBV7-9 | TGTGCCAGCAGCTTAGAAGCGGGAAACACAGATACGCAGTATTTT | CASSLEAGNTDTQYF
- | TRBJ2-5 | many | TRBV5-1 | TGCGCCAGCAGCTTGCGGGGGCCCCAAGAGACCCAGTACTTC | CASSLRGPQETQYF
- | TRBJ2-7 | few | TRBV6-6 | TGTGCCAGCAGCAGAAGCGAGACCTACGAGCAGTACTTC | CASSRSETYEQYF
TRBD1 | TRBJ1-2 | few | TRBV5-1 | TGCGCCAGCAGCTCCCGGACAGGGTTCAGCTATGGCTACACCTTC | CASSSRTGFSYGYTF
TRBD2 | TRBJ2-3 | - | TRBV10-1 | TGCGCCAGCAGTGAGGCTAGCGGGAGGCCAGATACGCAGTATTTT | CASSEASGRPDTQYF
TRBD1 | TRBJ2-5 | few | TRBV14 | TGTGCCAGCAGCCAAGATCCCGGGACAGCGGAGACCCAGTACTTC | CASSQDPGTAETQYF
TRBD2 | TRBJ2-3 | many | TRBV6-6 | TGTGCCAGCAGTTACTCGGCTAGCGGGGGGGAAGGAGATACGCAGTATTTT | CASSYSASGGEGDTQYF
- | TRBJ1-3 | - | TRBV3-1 | TGTGCCAGCAGCCAAAGGGCGGCCAGCTCTGGAAACACCATATATTTT | CASSQRAASSGNTIYF
- | TRBJ2-5 | many | TRBV20-1 | TGCAGTGCTGTTTTGCCGACGAAAGAGACCCAGTACTTC | CSAVLPTKETQYF
- | TRBJ2-3 | many | TRBV18 | TGTGCCAGCTCACCACCAGGTAGCACAGATACGCAGTATTTT | CASSPPGSTDTQYF
- | TRBJ1-5 | many | TRBV7-8 | TGTGCCAGCACCCTCAGGCCCAGGGACAATCAGCCCCAGCATTTT | CASTLRPRDNQPQHF
TRBD1 | TRBJ2-2 | few | TRBV11-3 | TGTGCCAGCAGCTCCCCAGGGGTACGGGACAGATGCGAGCTTACGAACACCGGGGAGCTGTTTTTT | CASSSPGVRDRCELTNTGELFF
- | TRBJ2-7 | many | TRBV29-1 | TGCAGCGTTGTGTCGACTTTATCCTACGAGCAGTACTTC | CSVVSTLSYEQYF
TRBD1 | TRBJ1-4 | - | TRBV7-2 | TGTGCCAGCAGCTTAGAGACAGGGAGGGGTGAAAAACTGTTTTTT | CASSLETGRGEKLFF
- | TRBJ2-2 | few | TRBV2 | TGTGCCAGCAGTGTAAGAGGGCAGAGAAACACCGGGGAGCTGTTTTTT | CASSVRGQRNTGELFF
- | TRBJ2-3 | many | TRBV27 | TGTGCCAGCAGGACCGACGGTACTAGCACAGATACGCAGTATTTT | CASRTDGTSTDTQYF
- | TRBJ2-3 | few | TRBV5-1 | TGCGCCAGCAGCTCACCCCGCATTAGCACAGATACGCAGTATTTT | CASSSPRISTDTQYF
- | TRBJ2-3 | many | TRBV6-5 | TGTGCCAGCAGTGTACGGACGGGGGTAACAGATACGCAGTATTTT | CASSVRTGVTDTQYF
- | TRBJ2-1 | few | TRBV20-1 | TGCAGTGCTCAATTTAGCGGACGGTCCTTCTACAATGAGCAGTTCTTC | CSAQFSGRSFYNEQFF
- | TRBJ2-3 | - | TRBV25-1 | TGTGCCAGCAGTGAATTCCCGGACACAGATACGCAGTATTTT | CASSEFPDTDTQYF
TRBD2 | TRBJ2-1 | many | TRBV7-2 | TGTGCCAGCAGCTACCTGACCGGGACTAGCGGGACCAATGAGCAGTTCTTC | CASSYLTGTSGTNEQFF
- | TRBJ1-1 | - | TRBV6-2/TRBV6-3 | TGTGCCAGCAGCCGTGGGACGACTGAAGCTTTCTTT | CASSRGTTEAFF